This is a list of T cell receptor beta chains from one sample in a study of chemoradiotherapy in HPV16-positive cancers. Produced via immunoSEQ multiplex PCR; TCRdb's table is partial and in-frame only. The data contain tens of thousands of clones, approximately 91% of them singletons. The material sequenced was blood, taken from a patient who underwent chemoradiotherapy. These receptor sequences come from a human donor with HPV-associated anogenital cancer. Each CDR3 is given with its conserved first and last residue. The D gene is left open where the match is weak. Not all rows give a size; the values are once, few, many and, for expanded clones, a class.

J gene: TRBJ2-3; D gene: -; V gene: TRBV29-1; CDR3 length: 14; clone size: -; CDR3 protein: CSVAGSLSTDTQYF; CDR3 DNA: TGCAGCGTTGCCGGTTCCCTGAGCACAGATACGCAGTATTTT
J gene: TRBJ2-1; D gene: -; V gene: TRBV29-1; CDR3 length: 15; clone size: -; CDR3 protein: CSVAPRTGSGNEQFF; CDR3 DNA: TGCAGCGTTGCACCTAGAACCGGGAGCGGCAATGAGCAGTTCTTC
J gene: TRBJ1-4; D gene: -; V gene: TRBV5-1; CDR3 length: 15; clone size: -; CDR3 protein: CASSLGWTTNEKLFF; CDR3 DNA: TGCGCCAGCAGCTTGGGTTGGACAACTAATGAAAAACTGTTTTTT
J gene: TRBJ1-2; D gene: -; V gene: TRBV28; CDR3 length: 15; clone size: -; CDR3 protein: CASSLWTARIYGYTF; CDR3 DNA: TGTGCCAGCAGTTTATGGACAGCCCGCATTTATGGCTACACCTTC
J gene: TRBJ1-4; D gene: -; V gene: TRBV27; CDR3 length: 15; clone size: -; CDR3 protein: CASSLRAGHLDGLFF; CDR3 DNA: TGTGCCAGCAGTTTGCGGGCAGGCCACTTAGACGGGCTGTTTTTT
J gene: TRBJ2-5; D gene: TRBD2; V gene: TRBV9; CDR3 length: 15; clone size: -; CDR3 protein: CASSVASGIGETQYF; CDR3 DNA: TGTGCCAGCAGCGTAGCTAGCGGGATAGGAGAGACCCAGTACTTC
J gene: TRBJ1-1; D gene: -; V gene: TRBV5-5; CDR3 length: 15; clone size: -; CDR3 protein: CASSFLSQRNTEAFF; CDR3 DNA: TGTGCCAGCAGCTTTCTATCGCAGCGGAACACTGAAGCTTTCTTT
J gene: TRBJ2-3; D gene: TRBD2; V gene: TRBV10-2; CDR3 length: 16; clone size: -; CDR3 protein: CASSGLAGANTDTQYF; CDR3 DNA: TGCGCCAGCAGTGGTCTAGCGGGGGCGAACACAGATACGCAGTATTTT
J gene: TRBJ2-7; D gene: -; V gene: TRBV6-4; CDR3 length: 13; clone size: once; CDR3 protein: CASSHQSPYEQYF; CDR3 DNA: TGTGCCAGCAGTCACCAAAGTCCCTACGAGCAGTACTTC
J gene: TRBJ2-5; D gene: TRBD1; V gene: TRBV5-5; CDR3 length: 16; clone size: -; CDR3 protein: CASSLNTGGSGETQYF; CDR3 DNA: TGTGCCAGCAGCTTGAATACAGGGGGTTCGGGTGAGACCCAGTACTTC
J gene: TRBJ2-1; D gene: TRBD2; V gene: TRBV6-5; CDR3 length: 15; clone size: -; CDR3 protein: CASSYWLAEYNEQFF; CDR3 DNA: TGTGCCAGCAGTTATTGGCTAGCGGAGTACAATGAGCAGTTCTTC
J gene: TRBJ2-5; D gene: -; V gene: TRBV2; CDR3 length: 13; clone size: once; CDR3 protein: CASLGRRGETQYF; CDR3 DNA: TGTGCCAGCTTAGGAAGGAGGGGAGAGACCCAGTACTTC
J gene: TRBJ2-1; D gene: TRBD2; V gene: TRBV19; CDR3 length: 15; clone size: -; CDR3 protein: CASSSLAGFYNEQFF; CDR3 DNA: TGTGCCAGTAGTAGCCTAGCGGGTTTTTACAATGAGCAGTTCTTC
J gene: TRBJ1-1; D gene: TRBD1; V gene: TRBV10-1; CDR3 length: 13; clone size: -; CDR3 protein: CASSGQTNTEAFF; CDR3 DNA: TGCGCCAGCTCGGGACAGACGAACACTGAAGCTTTCTTT
J gene: TRBJ1-6; D gene: -; V gene: TRBV5-6; CDR3 length: 15; clone size: -; CDR3 protein: CASSLASAYNSPLHF; CDR3 DNA: TGTGCCAGCAGCTTGGCCTCAGCGTATAATTCACCCCTCCACTTT
J gene: TRBJ1-1; D gene: -; V gene: TRBV6-5; CDR3 length: 12; clone size: -; CDR3 protein: CASSRGDTEAFF; CDR3 DNA: TGTGCCAGCAGTAGAGGGGACACTGAAGCTTTCTTT
J gene: TRBJ1-1; D gene: TRBD1; V gene: TRBV5-1; CDR3 length: 15; clone size: -; CDR3 protein: CASSLDRTGRTEAFF; CDR3 DNA: TGCGCCAGCAGCTTGGATCGGACAGGCCGCACTGAAGCTTTCTTT
J gene: TRBJ2-5; D gene: -; V gene: TRBV11-2; CDR3 length: 15; clone size: -; CDR3 protein: CASSGTRQFQETQYF; CDR3 DNA: TGTGCCAGCAGCGGAACCCGACAGTTCCAAGAGACCCAGTACTTC
J gene: TRBJ1-6; D gene: TRBD1; V gene: TRBV15; CDR3 length: 15; clone size: -; CDR3 protein: CATSTRTGRNSPLHF; CDR3 DNA: TGTGCCACCAGCACTAGGACAGGGAGAAATTCACCCCTCCACTTT
J gene: TRBJ2-7; D gene: TRBD1; V gene: TRBV28; CDR3 length: 15; clone size: -; CDR3 protein: CASSLVHVQGVEQYF; CDR3 DNA: TGTGCCAGCAGTTTAGTTCACGTACAGGGGGTCGAGCAGTACTTC
J gene: TRBJ2-2; D gene: TRBD1; V gene: TRBV29-1; CDR3 length: 14; clone size: -; CDR3 protein: CSVLSGQGTGELFF; CDR3 DNA: TGCAGCGTCCTTTCGGGACAGGGAACCGGGGAGCTGTTTTTT
J gene: TRBJ1-3; D gene: TRBD1; V gene: TRBV10-3; CDR3 length: 15; clone size: -; CDR3 protein: CATERTGRTGNTIYF; CDR3 DNA: TGTGCCACCGAACGGACAGGGCGGACTGGAAACACCATATATTTT
J gene: TRBJ2-7; D gene: TRBD1; V gene: TRBV6-6; CDR3 length: 14; clone size: -; CDR3 protein: CASSVDRAVDEQYF; CDR3 DNA: TGTGCCAGCAGTGTAGACAGGGCCGTAGACGAGCAGTACTTC
J gene: TRBJ2-1; D gene: -; V gene: TRBV4-2; CDR3 length: 14; clone size: once; CDR3 protein: CASSQFGTDNEQFF; CDR3 DNA: TGTGCCAGCAGCCAATTCGGGACCGACAATGAGCAGTTCTTC
J gene: TRBJ1-1; D gene: TRBD1; V gene: TRBV30; CDR3 length: 16; clone size: -; CDR3 protein: CAWSTPGGAPYTEAFF; CDR3 DNA: TGTGCCTGGAGTACACCAGGGGGCGCCCCGTACACTGAAGCTTTCTTT
J gene: TRBJ2-3; D gene: -; V gene: TRBV25-1; CDR3 length: 14; clone size: -; CDR3 protein: CASSSAGSTDTQYF; CDR3 DNA: TGTGCCAGCAGTTCCGCGGGGTCCACAGATACGCAGTATTTT
J gene: TRBJ1-1; D gene: TRBD1; V gene: TRBV11-2; CDR3 length: 18; clone size: -; CDR3 protein: CASSYLTRDRDEGTEAFF; CDR3 DNA: TGTGCCAGCAGCTACCTGACCCGGGACAGGGATGAGGGCACTGAAGCTTTCTTT
J gene: TRBJ2-5; D gene: -; V gene: TRBV11-3; CDR3 length: 14; clone size: -; CDR3 protein: CASSVGPGRETQYF; CDR3 DNA: TGTGCCAGCAGCGTCGGCCCGGGGAGAGAGACCCAGTACTTC